This TCR beta chain was profiled in a study of radiotherapy plus CTLA-4 blockade in lung cancer (dated 2018 in TCRdb). For context, the study as a whole: Objective responses occurred in 18% of enrolled patients, and around 29% achieved disease control. What the work shows at the level of the full study, not this receptor alone: After treatment with radiotherapy and ipilimumab, TCR clones that originated in tumors expanded in peripheral blood. The strongest predictors of response were reported to be early dynamic shifts in blood T cell clones along with a rise in serum interferon-beta following radiation.

Worth noting for this clone: Its specific antigen is unknown. No base qualities exist here, and no much larger clone lies one base off it.

Libraries were made using the immunoSEQ multiplex PCR assay. TCRdb holds this immuneACCESS table with in-frame rearrangements only. Some clones are missing; in checked studies, unresolved V genes explain under half, and the rest has no known cause. Across this sample there are roughly 50,000 clones, with just under 85% seen only once. The ten biggest clones cover 4% to 5% of the sample. V loses 4 bases at its end and J loses 2 bases; junction bases beyond the gene matches: 5. The germline V gene provides CDR1 MDHEN and CDR2 SYDVKM. The CDR3 goes from the cysteine to the phenylalanine over 15 residues. The only DNA kept is the CDR3, 45 bases in frame from the first base. In this study, focal radiation therapy paired with CTLA-4 blockade (ipilimumab) was tested in patients who had chemo-refractory metastatic non-small-cell lung cancer.

The source was peripheral blood, collected from a patient treated with radiotherapy plus ipilimumab. The receptor chain draws on TRBV28 and TRBJ2-7; 10 bases in the junction line up with TRBD2. This TCR was recovered from a human donor with non-small cell lung cancer whose response to radiotherapy plus ipilimumab could not be evaluated. The DNA sequence is TGTGCCAGCAGTTCGCGGACTAGCGGAACCTACGAGCAGTACTTC. It translates to CASSSRTSGTYEQYF.